Listed here are 5 T cell receptor beta chains from one sample, sequenced in a study of shared clonotypes between healthy human individuals (dated by TCRdb to 2019 to 2021). The library was obtained by the immunoSEQ multiplex PCR assay. Here the immuneACCESS table is served through TCRdb, limited to in-frame sequences with V and J called. Missing clones are a known gap in these copies; in checked studies unresolved V genes cover under half, and the rest lacks a known reason. The sample contains some 900,000 clones, over 75% of them found a single time. Approximately 1.5% of the sample lies in the top ten. Sequences were obtained from memory CD4+ T cells sorted from blood. This specimen's cell subset or site label, per the study, means: CD45RA-negative fraction. These receptors were obtained from a man between 18 and 35 years old in good health.

This clone was seen just once. The chain carries TRBV5-1 and TRBJ1-6; 7 bases align to TRBD1. The CDR3 contains 15 residues. The germline CDR1 and CDR2 sequences are SGHRS and YFSETQ. The J segment lost 0 bases and the V segment lost 6 bases, leaving 3 bases of the junction unmatched. As DNA, the CDR3 is TGCGCCAGCATGCAGGGGGGCTCCTATAATTCACCCCTCCACTTT. Its translation: CASMQGGSYNSPLHF.

This clone was seen at least ten times. V usage is TRBV6-1 and J usage is TRBJ2-3, with D unclear. Germline V gene data show CDR1 as MNHNS and CDR2 as SASEGT. The V gene lost 3 bases and the J gene lost 0 bases, with 7 bases spanning the gap. This CDR3 is built from 14 residues. The CDR3 nucleotides read TGTGCCAGCAGTGACAGTAAGAGCACAGATACGCAGTATTTT. Translated: CASSDSKSTDTQYF.

This clone was counted a single time. The chain is built from TRBV10-2 and TRBJ1-2; D might be TRBD1 (5 bases). In germline, CDR1 is WSHSY, CDR2 SAAADI. The CDR3 loop spans 13 amino acids. V dropped 5 bases and J dropped 4 bases, with 11 bases sitting between them. The CDR3 region is CASSSRASYGYTF. The CDR3 coding sequence is TGCGCCAGCAGTTCCAGGGCTAGCTATGGCTACACCTTC.

The rearrangement links TRBV27 to TRBJ1-1; D uncertain. The CDR3 contains 13 residues. Germline V gene lookup returns CDR1 MNHEY and CDR2 SMNVEV (reference sequence). V was trimmed by 3 bases and J by 6 bases, leaving 11 bases between them. CDR3 amino acids: CASSFLGRSEAFF. CDR3 nucleotides: TGTGCCAGCAGTTTTTTGGGAAGATCTGAAGCTTTCTTT.

This chain joins TRBV7-9 and TRBJ1-1, with 12 nucleotides matching TRBD1. J was trimmed by 4 bases and V by 5 bases; bases with no gene match: 11. This CDR3 comprises 17 residues. Germline CDR1 is SEHNR and CDR2 is FQNEAQ (reference sequence). The CDR3 sequence is CASSLWGQGARSTEAFF. The CDR3 nucleotides are TGTGCCAGCAGCCTATGGGGACAGGGGGCGCGGAGCACTGAAGCTTTCTTT.